These 23 T cell receptor beta chains were sequenced from one sample in a study of blood T cell repertoires in COVID-19. Profiled with immunoSEQ multiplex PCR; TCRdb holds only in-frame clones, not every one. Among 50,000 to 60,000 clones listed, 88% were seen once. Sequencing was done on a sample of peripheral blood. These TCRs come from a man aged 55 to 70 with active COVID-19.

This chain uses TRBV18 with TRBJ1-5; D is undetermined. V lost 0 bases and J lost 9, with 12 bases in between. The CDR3 is 14 residues long. Germline V gene data show CDR1 as KGHSH and CDR2 as LQKENI. The CDR3: CASSPPEGRGPQHF. CDR3 coding DNA: TGTGCCAGCTCACCACCCGAGGGTCGGGGGCCCCAGCATTTT.

CDR3 DNA sequence: TGCGCCAGCAGCTTGAACACAGGGGGCCTCTACGAGCAGTACTTC. Translating gives CASSLNTGGLYEQYF. This rearrangement joins TRBV5-1 to TRBJ2-7; 9 nucleotides agree with TRBD1. The CDR3 is 15 residues long. CDR1 SGHRS and CDR2 YFSETQ come from the germline V gene. V lost 1 base, J lost 3 bases, and 5 bases stayed unmatched.

CDR3 in DNA: TGCGCCAGCAGCTTGGGAGGGCCTTTAGAGACCCAGTACTTC. Protein sequence: CASSLGGPLETQYF. V gene TRBV4-1 combines with J gene TRBJ2-5, with TRBD2 matching over 7 bases. The CDR3 contains 14 residues. J gave up 4 bases and V 5 bases, and 7 bases lay outside the gene matches. The germline V gene encodes CDR1 MGHRA and CDR2 YSYEKL.

The rearrangement links TRBV19 to TRBJ2-3, with 7 bases matching TRBD2. From germline, CDR1 is LNHDA and CDR2 SQIVND (reference sequence). With 3 bases clipped from V and 2 bases from J, the junction kept 5 bases outside the gene matches. The CDR3 is 15 residues long. The CDR3 is CASSIRAGDTDTQYF. In DNA, the CDR3 is TGTGCCAGTAGTATTAGGGCGGGGGACACAGATACGCAGTATTTT.

J is TRBJ2-2 and V is TRBV28; 9 bases fit TRBD1. The V gene's germline CDR1 is MDHEN and CDR2 SYDVKM. The CDR3 is 15 residues long. With 6 bases clipped from V and 4 bases from J, the junction kept 6 bases outside the gene matches. CDR3 protein: CASRPGTGPTGELFF. CDR3 bases: TGTGCCAGCAGACCCGGGACAGGGCCCACCGGGGAGCTGTTTTTT.

V and J are TRBV10-1 and TRBJ1-2, with 11 bases identical to TRBD1. This CDR3 is built from 13 residues. CDR1 WNHNN and CDR2 SYGVQD come from the germline V gene (reference sequence). The J segment lost 6 bases and the V segment lost 6 bases, leaving 3 bases of the junction unmatched. CDR3 sequence reads: CASSRDRGDGYTF. CDR3 sequence (DNA): TGCGCCAGCAGCCGGGACAGGGGGGATGGCTACACCTTC.

This clone was seen only a few times. The chain has TRBV7-8 and TRBJ2-7; TRBD1 matches at 7 bases. Per the germline V gene, CDR1 is SGHVS and CDR2 is FQNEAQ. The trim removed 4 bases at V and 2 bases at J, leaving 8 bases unmatched. The CDR3 consists of 15 residues. CDR3: CASSSRRDSPYEQYF. The CDR3 DNA reads as TGTGCCAGCAGCTCCCGTCGGGACAGCCCCTACGAGCAGTACTTC.

This chain links TRBV19 with TRBJ2-2, with 10 bases aligning to TRBD2. Germline V lookup: CDR1 LNHDA, CDR2 SQIVND (reference sequence). The CDR3 length is 14 residues. V lost 6 bases, J lost 7 bases, and 5 bases stayed unmatched. The CDR3 protein is CASRPGLAVGELFF. The CDR3 DNA reads TGTGCCAGTAGGCCCGGACTAGCGGTCGGGGAGCTGTTTTTT.

The chain carries TRBV7-8 and TRBJ2-1; 11 bases line up with TRBD2. This CDR3 has 16 residues. Germline assignment: CDR1 SGHVS and CDR2 FQNEAQ. Trimming cost V 0 bases and J 3 bases; bases outside gene matches: 1. The CDR3 sequence: CASSLAGLAVYNEQFF. DNA for the CDR3: TGTGCCAGCAGCTTAGCGGGACTAGCGGTCTACAATGAGCAGTTCTTC.

This chain uses TRBV7-8 with TRBJ2-7, with D perhaps TRBD1 (6 bases). CDR3 length: 15 residues. Germline V gene sequence: CDR1 SGHVS, CDR2 FQNEAQ. Trimming stripped 2 bases from V and 4 bases from J, with 15 bases between. In nucleotides, the CDR3 is TGTGCCAGCAGCTTACAGGGGCAGTGGGGGTACGAGCAGTACTTC. Translation: CASSLQGQWGYEQYF.

This clone was counted a single time. The rearrangement uses TRBV25-1 and TRBJ2-1, with 8 bases aligning to TRBD2. Trimming cost V 3 bases and J 3 bases; bases outside gene matches: 4. This CDR3 has 15 residues. CDR1 is MGHDK, CDR2 SYGVNS, per germline. The DNA of the CDR3 is TGTGCCAGCAGTGATAGCGGGACGGGCTACAATGAGCAGTTCTTC. Its translation is CASSDSGTGYNEQFF.

The rearrangement uses TRBV24-1 and TRBJ2-5, with TRBD1 matching over 7 bases. The germline V gene encodes CDR1 KGHDR and CDR2 SFDVKD. The CDR3 spans 14 residues. With 8 bases clipped from V and 3 bases from J, the junction kept 8 bases outside the gene matches. CDR3 region: CATTSRDSEETQYF. CDR3 nucleotide sequence: TGTGCCACCACCTCCCGGGACAGTGAAGAGACCCAGTACTTC.

CDR3 nucleotides: TGTGCCTGGAGTACCCCAGGGTGGAATTCACCCCTCCACTTT. Translating gives CAWSTPGWNSPLHF. This sequence joins TRBV30 and TRBJ1-6; D might be TRBD1 (5 bases). The length of the CDR3 is 14 residues. The V end lost 2 bases, the J end lost 7 bases, and 12 bases lay between the germline ends. Germline CDR1 is GTSNPN and CDR2 is SVGIG (reference sequence).

V is TRBV15 and J is TRBJ1-2; D gene uncertain. The CDR3 covers 14 residues. Trimming pared 0 bases from V and 5 bases from J, leaving 10 bases between. Germline V gene sequence: CDR1 LNHNV, CDR2 YYDKDF (reference sequence). The CDR3 loop is CATSRDGVWYGYTF. CDR3 nucleotide sequence: TGTGCCACCAGCAGAGACGGGGTCTGGTATGGCTACACCTTC.

The gene calls are TRBV14 and TRBJ2-3; tentative D call: TRBD2 (5 bases). This CDR3 has 16 residues. Trimming stripped 0 bases from V and 3 bases from J, with 13 bases between. CDR1 is SGHDN, CDR2 FVKESK, per germline. For the CDR3, the DNA is TGTGCCAGCAGCCAAGAGCGGGTCTGGGGTACAGATACGCAGTATTTT. It translates to CASSQERVWGTDTQYF.

CDR3 nucleotides: TGTGCCATCAGTGCCGGACAGGGCACAGATACGCAGTATTTT. Translating it yields CAISAGQGTDTQYF. This chain connects TRBV10-3 to TRBJ2-3; 7 nucleotides agree with TRBD1. CDR1 and CDR2 (germline): ENHRY, SYGVKD. This CDR3 spans 14 amino acids. The V and J ends lost 4 bases and 1 base, in that order; junction bases with no gene match: 2.

The gene calls are TRBV11-2 and TRBJ2-7; the D gene is possibly TRBD2 (6 bases). The V gene lost 5 bases and the J gene lost 4 bases, with 12 bases spanning the gap. There are 13 residues in the CDR3. Germline V lookup: CDR1 SGHAT, CDR2 FQNNGV. The CDR3 here is CASSPGSDYEQYF. CDR3 DNA: TGTGCCAGCAGCCCCGGGAGTGATTACGAGCAGTACTTC. Filled out from reference TRBV11-2 and TRBJ2-7, the complete variable domain reads EAGVAQSPRYKIIEKRQSVAFWCNPISGHATLYWYQQILGQGPKLLIQFQNNGVVDDSQLPKDRFSAERLKGVDSTLKIQPAKLEDSAVYLCASSPGSDYEQYFGPGTRLTVT.

The chain links TRBV28 to TRBJ2-3; 9 bases fit TRBD1. The V and J ends lost 5 bases and 5 bases, in that order; junction bases with no gene match: 8. The germline CDR1 and CDR2 sequences are MDHEN and SYDVKM. The CDR3 runs 15 residues. The CDR3 DNA follows: TGTGCCAGCAGTCCGACAGGGGGGAGTAGAGATACGCAGTATTTT. This translates into CASSPTGGSRDTQYF.

The chain has TRBV5-1 and TRBJ2-1; TRBD1 might be the D (6 bases). The germline V and J ends were trimmed by 4 bases and 4 bases, with 21 bases remaining between them. This CDR3 region has 17 residues. Germline V gene sequence: CDR1 SGHRS, CDR2 YFSETQ. The CDR3 DNA follows: TGCGCCAGCAGCCCCCCCAGGGGCTTAGAAGAATACAATGAGCAGTTCTTC. As protein: CASSPPRGLEEYNEQFF.

V and J are TRBV6-6 and TRBJ1-5; tentative D call: TRBD1 (5 bases). Germline loops: CDR1 MNHNY, CDR2 SVGAGI (reference sequence). V lost 4 bases to trimming and J lost 2 bases, with 9 bases between them. The CDR3 is made up of 14 amino acids. DNA of the CDR3: TGTGCCAGCAGTTCTCAGGGCGGCAATCAGCCCCAGCATTTT. This encodes CASSSQGGNQPQHF.

In its sample, this clone was seen once. V gene TRBV7-9 combines with J gene TRBJ2-1; 14 nucleotides line up with TRBD2. The CDR3 contains 17 residues. Germline assignment: CDR1 SEHNR and CDR2 FQNEAQ (reference sequence). V was pared by 6 bases and J by 6 bases, with 10 bases of the junction left unmatched. The chain's CDR3 is CASRPRATSGRVNEQFF. The CDR3 DNA reads TGTGCCAGCAGGCCGAGGGCGACTAGCGGGAGGGTCAATGAGCAGTTCTTC. The complete variable domain, with remaining parts taken from reference TRBV7-9 and TRBJ2-1, reads DTGVSQNPRHKITKRGQNVTFRCDPISEHNRLYWYRQTLGQGPEFLTYFQNEAQLEKSRLLSDRFSAERPKGSFSTLEIQRTEQGDSAMYLCASRPRATSGRVNEQFFGPGTRLTVL.

The rearrangement links TRBV5-8 to TRBJ2-1, with 12 bases aligning to TRBD2. This CDR3 spans 15 amino acids. Germline CDR1 SGHTS, CDR2 YDEGEE. V was clipped by 4 bases and J by 8 bases; unmatched bases: 7. As DNA, the CDR3 is TGTGCCAGCAGCCAACGACTAGCGGGAGCTTATGAGCAGTTCTTC. Its translation: CASSQRLAGAYEQFF.

The chain links TRBV11-2 to TRBJ2-1; 14 bases map to TRBD2. The germline CDR1 and CDR2 sequences are SGHAT and FQNNGV. This CDR3 has 15 amino acids. The V gene end was trimmed by 1 base and the J gene end by 10 bases; junction bases not matched to a gene: 3. CDR3 loop: CASSLVGLAGVEQFF. CDR3 bases: TGTGCCAGCAGCTTAGTGGGACTAGCGGGAGTCGAGCAGTTCTTC.